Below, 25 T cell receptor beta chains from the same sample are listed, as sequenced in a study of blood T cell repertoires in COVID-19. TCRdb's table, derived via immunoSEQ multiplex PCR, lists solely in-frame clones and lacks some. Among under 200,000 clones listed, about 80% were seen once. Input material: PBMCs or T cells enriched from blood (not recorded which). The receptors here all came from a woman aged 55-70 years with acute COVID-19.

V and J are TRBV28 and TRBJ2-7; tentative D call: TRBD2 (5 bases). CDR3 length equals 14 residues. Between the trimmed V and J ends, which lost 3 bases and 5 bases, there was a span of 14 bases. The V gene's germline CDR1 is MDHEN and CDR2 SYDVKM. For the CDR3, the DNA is TGTGCCAGCAGTTTCTTGGACTCTCCCCACGAGCAGTACGTC. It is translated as CASSFLDSPHEQYV.

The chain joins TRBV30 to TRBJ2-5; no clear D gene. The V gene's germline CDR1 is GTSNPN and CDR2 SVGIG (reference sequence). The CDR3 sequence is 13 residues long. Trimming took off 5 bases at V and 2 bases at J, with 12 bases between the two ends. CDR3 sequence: CAWDTGVQETQYF. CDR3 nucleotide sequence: TGTGCCTGGGATACCGGAGTACAAGAGACCCAGTACTTC.

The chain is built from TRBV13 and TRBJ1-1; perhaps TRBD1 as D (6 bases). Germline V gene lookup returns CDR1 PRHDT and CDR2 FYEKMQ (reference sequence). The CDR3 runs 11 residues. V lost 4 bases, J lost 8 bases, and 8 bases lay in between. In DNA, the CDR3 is TGTGCCAGCAGCTACAGGGCGGAAGCTTTCTTT. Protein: CASSYRAEAFF.

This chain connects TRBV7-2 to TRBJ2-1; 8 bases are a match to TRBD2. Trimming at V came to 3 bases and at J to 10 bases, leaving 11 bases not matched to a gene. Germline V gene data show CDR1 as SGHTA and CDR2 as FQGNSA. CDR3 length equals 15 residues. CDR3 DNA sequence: TGTGCCAGCAGCTTGGGGGGGACTAGATTGGACGAGCAGTTCTTC. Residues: CASSLGGTRLDEQFF. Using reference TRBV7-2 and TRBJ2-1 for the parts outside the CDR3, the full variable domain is GAGVSQSPSNKVTEKGKDVELRCDPISGHTALYWYRQSLGQGLEFLIYFQGNSAPDKSGLPSDRFSAERTGGSVSTLTIQRTQQEDSAVYLCASSLGGTRLDEQFFGPGTRLTVL.

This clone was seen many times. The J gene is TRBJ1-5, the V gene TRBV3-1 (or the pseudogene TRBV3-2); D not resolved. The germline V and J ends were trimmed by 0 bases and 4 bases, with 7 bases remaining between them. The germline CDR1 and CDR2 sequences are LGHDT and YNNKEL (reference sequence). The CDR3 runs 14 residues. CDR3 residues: CASSQDSVNQPQHF. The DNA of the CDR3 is TGTGCCAGCAGCCAAGATTCCGTGAATCAGCCCCAGCATTTT.

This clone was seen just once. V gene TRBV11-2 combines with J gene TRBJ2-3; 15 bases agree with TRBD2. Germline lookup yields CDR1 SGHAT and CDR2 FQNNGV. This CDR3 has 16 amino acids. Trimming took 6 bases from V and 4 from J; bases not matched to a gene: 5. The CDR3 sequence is CASRPGTSGGPDTQYF. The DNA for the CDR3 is TGTGCCAGCAGGCCCGGGACTAGCGGGGGGCCAGATACGCAGTATTTT.

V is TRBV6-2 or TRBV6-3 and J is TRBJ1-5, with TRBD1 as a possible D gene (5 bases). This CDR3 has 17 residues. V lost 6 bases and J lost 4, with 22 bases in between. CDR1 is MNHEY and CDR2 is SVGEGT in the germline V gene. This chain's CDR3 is CASSKSTRVGGNQPQHF. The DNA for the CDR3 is TGTGCCAGCAGCAAGTCAACTCGAGTGGGGGGGAATCAGCCCCAGCATTTT.

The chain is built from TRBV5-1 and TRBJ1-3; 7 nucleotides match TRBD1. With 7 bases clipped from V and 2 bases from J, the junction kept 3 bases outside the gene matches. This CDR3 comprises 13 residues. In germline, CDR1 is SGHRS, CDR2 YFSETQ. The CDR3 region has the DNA TGCGCCAGCCAGGGGACAGCTGGAAACACCATATATTTT. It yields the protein CASQGTAGNTIYF.

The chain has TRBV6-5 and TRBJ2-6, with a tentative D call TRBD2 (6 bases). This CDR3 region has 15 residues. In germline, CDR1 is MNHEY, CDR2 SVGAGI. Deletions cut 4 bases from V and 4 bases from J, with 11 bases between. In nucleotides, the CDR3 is TGTGCCAGCAGTTCGGGGGTGACGGGGGCCAACGTCCTGACTTTC. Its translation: CASSSGVTGANVLTF.

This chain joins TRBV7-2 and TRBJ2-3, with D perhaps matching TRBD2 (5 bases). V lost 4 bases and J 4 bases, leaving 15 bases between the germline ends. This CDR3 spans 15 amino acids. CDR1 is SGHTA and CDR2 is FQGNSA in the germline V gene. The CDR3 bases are TGTGCCAGCAGCTCCTACCGGGATGCAGCAGATACGCAGTATTTT. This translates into CASSSYRDAADTQYF.

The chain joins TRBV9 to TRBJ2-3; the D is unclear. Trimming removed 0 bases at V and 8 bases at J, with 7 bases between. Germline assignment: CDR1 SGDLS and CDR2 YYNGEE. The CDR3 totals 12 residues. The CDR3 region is CASSVDPSTQYF. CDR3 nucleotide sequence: TGTGCCAGCAGCGTAGATCCCAGTACGCAGTATTTT.

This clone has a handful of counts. Here the CDR3 reads CASSRDKFLALIGNQPQHF. Here the CDR3 DNA reads TGTGCCAGCAGTCGCGACAAGTTCCTGGCTTTAATTGGCAATCAGCCCCAGCATTTT. The chain combines TRBV6-2 or TRBV6-3 with TRBJ1-5; D not resolved. The V end was cut by 5 bases, the J end by 2 bases, with 25 bases between. The CDR3 is 19 residues long. Germline V gives CDR1 MNHEY, CDR2 SVGEGT.

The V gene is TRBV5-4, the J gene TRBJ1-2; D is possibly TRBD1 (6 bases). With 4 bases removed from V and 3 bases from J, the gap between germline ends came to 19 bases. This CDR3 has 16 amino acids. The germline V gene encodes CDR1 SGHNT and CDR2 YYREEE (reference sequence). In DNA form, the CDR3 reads TGTGCCAGCAGCACCTCCTCTCAGGGGATGTACTATGGCTACACCTTC. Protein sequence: CASSTSSQGMYYGYTF.

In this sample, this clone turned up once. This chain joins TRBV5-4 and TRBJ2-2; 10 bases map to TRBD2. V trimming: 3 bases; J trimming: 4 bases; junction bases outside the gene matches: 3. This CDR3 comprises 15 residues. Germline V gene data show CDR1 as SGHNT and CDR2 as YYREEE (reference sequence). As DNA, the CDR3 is TGTGCCAGCAGCTCAGCGGGAGGGCCCACCGGGGAGCTGTTTTTT. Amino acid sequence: CASSSAGGPTGELFF.

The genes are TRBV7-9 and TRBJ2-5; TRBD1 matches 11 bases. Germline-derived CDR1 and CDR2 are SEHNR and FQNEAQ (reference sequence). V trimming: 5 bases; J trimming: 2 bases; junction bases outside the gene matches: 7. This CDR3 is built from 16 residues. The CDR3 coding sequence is TGTGCCAGCAGCCTAACGGACAGGGGGCGGCAAGAGACCCAGTACTTC. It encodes CASSLTDRGRQETQYF.

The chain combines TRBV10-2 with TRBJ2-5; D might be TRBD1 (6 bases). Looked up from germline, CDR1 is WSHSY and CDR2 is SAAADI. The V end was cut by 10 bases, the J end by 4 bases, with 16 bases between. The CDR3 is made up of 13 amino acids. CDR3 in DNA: TGCGCCACCGCGGCAGGGGTGACAGAGACCCAGTACTTC. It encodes CATAAGVTETQYF.

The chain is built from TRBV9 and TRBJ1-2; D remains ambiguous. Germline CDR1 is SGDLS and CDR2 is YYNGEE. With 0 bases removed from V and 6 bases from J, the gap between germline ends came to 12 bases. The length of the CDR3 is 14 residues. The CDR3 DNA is TGTGCCAGCAGCGTAGTCGGGGATTCGGATGGCTACACCTTC. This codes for CASSVVGDSDGYTF.

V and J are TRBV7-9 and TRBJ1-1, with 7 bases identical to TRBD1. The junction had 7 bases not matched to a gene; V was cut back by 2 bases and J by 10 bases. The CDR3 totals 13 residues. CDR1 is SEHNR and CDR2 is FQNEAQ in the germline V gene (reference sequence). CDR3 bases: TGTGCCAGCAGCTTAAACAGGGGCGAGGGAGCTTTCTTT. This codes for CASSLNRGEGAFF.

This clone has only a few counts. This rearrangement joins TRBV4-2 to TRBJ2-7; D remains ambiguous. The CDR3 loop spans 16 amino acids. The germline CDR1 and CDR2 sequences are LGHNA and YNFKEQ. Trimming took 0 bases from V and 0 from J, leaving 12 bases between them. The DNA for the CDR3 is TGTGCCAGCAGCCAAGAGAGGTCAAGTCTCTCCTACGAGCAGTACTTC. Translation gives CASSQERSSLSYEQYF.

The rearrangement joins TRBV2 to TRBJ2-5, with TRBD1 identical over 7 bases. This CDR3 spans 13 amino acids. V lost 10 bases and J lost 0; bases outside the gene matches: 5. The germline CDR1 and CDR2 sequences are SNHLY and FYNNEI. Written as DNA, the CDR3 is TGTGCCACCCACAGGGGTAACCAAGAGACCCAGTACTTC. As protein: CATHRGNQETQYF.

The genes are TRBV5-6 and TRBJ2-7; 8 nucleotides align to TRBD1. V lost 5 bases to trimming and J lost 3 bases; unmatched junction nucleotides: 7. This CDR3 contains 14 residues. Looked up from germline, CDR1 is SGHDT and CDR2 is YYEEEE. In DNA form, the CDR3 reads TGTGCCAGCAGGAGACAGGGGAAACGCTACGAGCAGTACTTC. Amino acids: CASRRQGKRYEQYF.

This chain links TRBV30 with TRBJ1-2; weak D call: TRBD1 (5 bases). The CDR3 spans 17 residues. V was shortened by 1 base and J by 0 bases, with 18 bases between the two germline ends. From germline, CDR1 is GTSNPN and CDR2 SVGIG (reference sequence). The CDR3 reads CAWSADPNPGTNYGYTF. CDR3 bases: TGTGCCTGGAGTGCAGACCCCAATCCAGGGACTAACTATGGCTACACCTTC.

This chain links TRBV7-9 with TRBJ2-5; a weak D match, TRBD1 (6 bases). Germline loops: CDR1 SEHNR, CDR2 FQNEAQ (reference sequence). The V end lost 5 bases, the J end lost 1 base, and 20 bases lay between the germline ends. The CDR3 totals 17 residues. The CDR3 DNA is TGTGCCAGCAGCCCAGGCGGGCAGGGGACCCCCCAAGAGACCCAGTACTTC. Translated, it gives CASSPGGQGTPQETQYF.

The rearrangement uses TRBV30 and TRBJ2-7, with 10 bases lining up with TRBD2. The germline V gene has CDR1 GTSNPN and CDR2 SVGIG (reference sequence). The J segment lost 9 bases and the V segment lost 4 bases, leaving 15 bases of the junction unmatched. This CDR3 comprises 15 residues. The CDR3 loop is CAWMNSGGAGFRQYF. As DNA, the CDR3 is TGTGCCTGGATGAACAGCGGGGGGGCGGGTTTTCGGCAGTACTTC.

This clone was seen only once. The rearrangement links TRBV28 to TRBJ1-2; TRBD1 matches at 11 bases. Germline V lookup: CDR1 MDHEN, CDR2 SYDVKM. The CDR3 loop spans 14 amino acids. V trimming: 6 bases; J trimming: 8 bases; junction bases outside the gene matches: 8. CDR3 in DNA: TGTGCCAGCAGCCGGACAGGGGGCGTTCGGGGCTACACCTTC. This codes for CASSRTGGVRGYTF.